This T cell receptor beta chain was captured in a study of T cell repertoires in cytomegalovirus infection. Study at large: Based on public TCR beta signatures, there were indications of CMV infection and of a matching HLA type.

As regards this clonotype: Its antigen is not identified.

The CDR3 is made up of 13 amino acids. CDR1 SNHLY and CDR2 FYNNEI come from the germline V gene. J was trimmed by 6 bases and V by 6 bases; bases with no gene match: 5. Via MiXCR, TCRdb re-called the reads, giving one row per CDR3 protein. This sample carries roughly 640,000 distinct CDR3 sequences, 20% to 25% of them seen once, and the ten largest clones take 6.5% to 10%. Regarding the study as a whole: Cumulated frequencies of public TCR beta families served to identify carriers of CMV plus the relevant HLA. What dominated the ex vivo response were HLA-C-restricted CMV-specific TCR beta clonotypes.

The chain combines TRBV2 with TRBJ2-1, with 7 positions matching TRBD1. This receptor was identified in a human donor in good health (CMV status not recorded). Some clones in this sample may be carry-over from other donors' samples. Sample: CD8+ T cells from PBMCs. The CDR3 sequence is CASSDRVSNEQFF. The CDR3 DNA follows: TGTGCCAGCAGCGACAGGGTCTCCAATGAGCAGTTCTTC.